Given below is one T cell receptor (beta chain) in context. Its antigen is as yet unknown. These data are taken from a study of tumor-infiltrating lymphocytes in localized non-small cell lung cancer. General study findings and limits: T-cell fraction did not differ between immunotypes IM1 and IM2. TCR sequencing covered a subset of patients with enough tissue.

TCRdb's table, derived via immunoSEQ multiplex PCR, lists solely in-frame clones and lacks some. The sample shows around 24,000 clones, under 75% of them seen only once. This TCR was sampled from a human donor with non-small cell lung cancer. Sequencing input: lung tumor tissue.

CDR3 nucleotides: TGTGCCATCAGTGAGCGACAGGGGGGCACAGATACGCAGTATTTT. This translates into CAISERQGGTDTQYF. This chain uses TRBV10-3 with TRBJ2-3; TRBD1 agrees at 9 bases. Per germline, CDR1 ENHRY and CDR2 SYGVKD. The J segment lost 1 base and the V segment lost 2 bases, leaving 1 base of the junction unmatched. The CDR3 runs 15 residues.